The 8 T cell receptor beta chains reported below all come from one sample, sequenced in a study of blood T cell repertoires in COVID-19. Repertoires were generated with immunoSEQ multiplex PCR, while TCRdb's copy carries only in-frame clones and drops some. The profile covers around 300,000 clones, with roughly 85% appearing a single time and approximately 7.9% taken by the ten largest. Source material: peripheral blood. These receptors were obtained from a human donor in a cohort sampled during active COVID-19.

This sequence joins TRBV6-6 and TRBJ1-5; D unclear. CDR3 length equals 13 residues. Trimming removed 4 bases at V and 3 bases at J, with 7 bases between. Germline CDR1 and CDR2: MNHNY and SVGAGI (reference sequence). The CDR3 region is CASSSGINQPQHF. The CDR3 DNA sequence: TGTGCCAGCAGTTCGGGAATCAATCAGCCCCAGCATTTT.

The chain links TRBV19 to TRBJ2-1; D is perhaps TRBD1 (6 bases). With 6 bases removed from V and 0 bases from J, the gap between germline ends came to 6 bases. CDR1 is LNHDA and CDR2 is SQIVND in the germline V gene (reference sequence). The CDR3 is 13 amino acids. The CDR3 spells CASRDSSYNEQFF. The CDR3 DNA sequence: TGTGCCAGTAGGGACAGCTCCTACAATGAGCAGTTCTTC.

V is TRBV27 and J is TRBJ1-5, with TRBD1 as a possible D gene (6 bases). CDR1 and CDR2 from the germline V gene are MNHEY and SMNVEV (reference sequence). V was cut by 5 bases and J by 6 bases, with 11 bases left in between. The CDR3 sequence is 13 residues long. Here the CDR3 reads CASSPQGIQPQHF. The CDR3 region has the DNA TGTGCCAGCAGTCCACAGGGTATTCAGCCCCAGCATTTT.

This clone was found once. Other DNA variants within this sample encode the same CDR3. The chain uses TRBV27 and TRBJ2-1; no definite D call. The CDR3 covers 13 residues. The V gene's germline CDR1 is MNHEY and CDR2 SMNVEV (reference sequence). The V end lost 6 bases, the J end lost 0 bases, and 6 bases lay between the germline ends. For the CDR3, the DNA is TGTGCCAGCAGCCTGAGCTCCTACAATGAGCAGTTCTTC. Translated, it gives CASSLSSYNEQFF.

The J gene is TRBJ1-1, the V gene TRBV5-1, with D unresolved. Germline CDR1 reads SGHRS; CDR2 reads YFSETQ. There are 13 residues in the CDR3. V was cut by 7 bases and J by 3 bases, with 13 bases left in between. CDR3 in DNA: TGCGCCAGCGGGAGTGGCCCTGACACTGAAGCTTTCTTT. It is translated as CASGSGPDTEAFF.

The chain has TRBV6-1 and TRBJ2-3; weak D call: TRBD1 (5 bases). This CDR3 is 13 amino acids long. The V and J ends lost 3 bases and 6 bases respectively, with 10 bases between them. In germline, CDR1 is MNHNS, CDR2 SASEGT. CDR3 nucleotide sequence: TGTGCCAGCAGTGATAGATCAGGGGATACGCAGTATTTT. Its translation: CASSDRSGDTQYF.

The CDR3 nucleotides read TGTGCCAGTAGTCTCATCGGGGGGAACACCGGGGAGCTGTTTTTT. Translated, it gives CASSLIGGNTGELFF. This chain connects TRBV19 to TRBJ2-2, with a weak D call TRBD2 (6 bases). This CDR3 has 15 amino acids. CDR1 is LNHDA and CDR2 is SQIVND in the germline V gene (reference sequence). V was clipped by 5 bases and J by 1 base, with 11 bases between them. Looking up the rest from reference TRBV19 and TRBJ2-2 gives the full variable domain: DGGITQSPKYLFRKEGQNVTLSCEQNLNHDAMYWYRQDPGQGLRLIYYSQIVNDFQKGDIAEGYSVSREKKESFPLTVTSAQKNPTAFYLCASSLIGGNTGELFFGEGSRLTVL.

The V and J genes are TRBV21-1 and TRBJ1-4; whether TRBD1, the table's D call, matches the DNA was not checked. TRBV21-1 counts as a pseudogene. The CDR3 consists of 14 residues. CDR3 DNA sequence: TGTGCCAGCAGCAATAGACAGGGTGATGAAAAACTGTTTTTT. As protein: CASSNRQGDEKLFF.